The 19 T cell receptor beta chains given below trace back to one sample, sequenced in a study of a mutant IDH1 vaccine in newly diagnosed glioma. Some clones are missing from TCRdb's copy, which holds only in-frame ones; the method was immunoSEQ multiplex PCR. The table records tens of thousands of clones, roughly 87% of them present only once. The time point here: week 47, end of study. Every single dose of the vaccine, 300 ug of mutant IDH1 20-mer peptide, came with topical imiquimod. No cognate antigen is known for these TCRs. Sample: PBMCs, taken from a glioma patient whose treatment included an IDH1 peptide vaccine. The source of these receptors is a man younger than 40 with glioma.

This chain connects TRBV2 to TRBJ2-1, with 7 bases matching TRBD1. J lost 15 bases, V lost 2 bases, and 16 bases had no gene match. The CDR3 sequence is 15 residues long. Germline loops: CDR1 SNHLY, CDR2 FYNNEI. CDR3 residues: CASSERALARAGGFF. CDR3 nucleotides: TGTGCCAGCAGTGAAAGGGCTTTAGCTCGGGCAGGGGGGTTCTTC. Full variable domain (missing parts from reference TRBV2 and TRBJ2-1): EPEVTQTPSHQVTQMGQEVILRCVPISNHLYFYWYRQILGQKVEFLVSFYNNEISEKSEIFDDQFSVERPDGSNFTLKIRSTKLEDSAMYFCASSERALARAGGFFGPGTRLTVL.

The gene calls are TRBV15 and TRBJ1-5, with D possibly matching TRBD1 (6 bases). Germline CDR1 LNHNV, CDR2 YYDKDF (reference sequence). This CDR3 has 17 residues. Trimming stripped 1 base from V and 0 bases from J, with 13 bases between. This chain's CDR3 is CATSRAGRDNSNQPQHF. CDR3 coding DNA: TGTGCCACCAGCAGAGCTGGAAGGGACAATAGCAATCAGCCCCAGCATTTT.

This chain connects TRBV7-9 to TRBJ2-3, with no clear D. Trimming removed 1 base at V and 1 base at J, with 15 bases between. CDR3 length: 17 residues. The germline gives CDR1 SEHNR, CDR2 FQNEAQ (reference sequence). The CDR3 nucleotides are TGTGCCAGCAGCTTAGAGTTAACGCAGGTCGGCACAGATACGCAGTATTTT. It encodes CASSLELTQVGTDTQYF.

V usage is TRBV6-5 and J usage is TRBJ1-6; D is possibly TRBD1 (6 bases). V lost 7 bases to trimming and J lost 5 bases, with 15 bases between them. The CDR3 is 15 residues long. CDR1 and CDR2 from the germline V gene are MNHEY and SVGAGI. DNA for the CDR3: TGTGCCAGCAACCCTACGGGACAAAATAATTCACCCCTCCACTTT. This encodes CASNPTGQNNSPLHF.

This sequence joins TRBV14 and TRBJ1-1; possible D gene TRBD1, 5 bases. The germline V and J ends were trimmed by 4 bases and 5 bases, with 14 bases remaining between them. This CDR3 comprises 14 residues. CDR1 SGHDN and CDR2 FVKESK come from the germline V gene. The CDR3 protein is CASSLSGTQTEAFF. For the CDR3, the DNA is TGTGCCAGCAGCCTCTCCGGGACGCAGACTGAAGCTTTCTTT. The whole variable domain, filled in from reference TRBV14 and TRBJ1-1, reads EAGVTQFPSHSVIEKGQTVTLRCDPISGHDNLYWYRRVMGKEIKFLLHFVKESKQDESGMPNNRFLAERTGGTYSTLKVQPAELEDSGVYFCASSLSGTQTEAFFGQGTRLTVV.

V and J are TRBV6-1 and TRBJ2-2; 8 bases line up with TRBD2. Germline CDR1 and CDR2: MNHNS and SASEGT. The CDR3 runs 14 residues. The CDR3 DNA sequence: TGTGCTTTAAGGGTAGCGGGGTGGACCGGGGAGCTGTTTTTT. Protein sequence: CALRVAGWTGELFF.

The rearrangement links TRBV4-2 to TRBJ2-5; a possible D gene is TRBD2 (6 bases). This CDR3 spans 16 amino acids. V gave up 0 bases and J gave up 1 base, with 12 bases separating them. Germline values: CDR1 LGHNA, CDR2 YNFKEQ. DNA for the CDR3: TGTGCCAGCAGCCAAGAGTGGAGGGGCCTCCAAGAGACCCAGTACTTC. It yields the protein CASSQEWRGLQETQYF.

In its sample, this clone was seen once. The V and J genes are TRBV5-6 and TRBJ2-6; D uncertain. The germline V gene has CDR1 SGHDT and CDR2 YYEEEE. Trimming pared 1 base from V and 0 bases from J, leaving 14 bases between. The CDR3 consists of 18 residues. DNA of the CDR3: TGTGCCAGCAGCTTGTACGGATGGGATAGCTCTGGGGCCAACGTCCTGACTTTC. As protein: CASSLYGWDSSGANVLTF.

The chain has TRBV5-1 and TRBJ2-1, with D perhaps TRBD1 (5 bases). This CDR3 contains 15 residues. The V gene lost 2 bases and the J gene lost 0 bases, with 9 bases spanning the gap. Looked up from germline, CDR1 is SGHRS and CDR2 is YFSETQ. Here the CDR3 DNA reads TGCGCCAGCAGCTTAGACAGTGGCTCCTACAATGAGCAGTTCTTC. The encoded protein is CASSLDSGSYNEQFF.

The chain employs TRBV7-9 and TRBJ2-3; perhaps D is TRBD1 or TRBD2 (5 bases each). CDR1 SEHNR and CDR2 FQNEAQ come from the germline V gene (reference sequence). With 5 bases removed from V and 5 bases from J, the gap between germline ends came to 17 bases. This CDR3 contains 15 residues. The CDR3 reads CASSHPEGQIDTQYF. CDR3 in DNA: TGTGCCAGCAGCCATCCTGAGGGGCAAATAGATACGCAGTATTTT.

The chain recombines TRBV4-2 with TRBJ2-7; D not resolved. Per germline, CDR1 LGHNA and CDR2 YNFKEQ. Trimming removed 4 bases at V and 2 bases at J, with 15 bases between. The CDR3 length is 15 residues. The CDR3 region has the DNA TGTGCCAGCAGCCGTTCCGGGTCCTCCACCTACGAGCAGTACTTC. It yields the protein CASSRSGSSTYEQYF.

This chain links TRBV12-5 with TRBJ1-5; maybe TRBD1 (5 bases). The CDR3 covers 18 residues. CDR1 is LGHNT and CDR2 is FRNRAP in the germline V gene. V was pared by 0 bases and J by 2 bases, with 17 bases between. The CDR3: CASGLVVFGGSGNQPQHF. The CDR3 DNA is TGTGCTAGTGGTTTGGTCGTCTTTGGGGGAAGTGGCAATCAGCCCCAGCATTTT. Together with reference TRBV12-5 and TRBJ1-5, the CDR3 gives the full variable domain: DARVTQTPRHKVTEMGQEVTMRCQPILGHNTVFWYRQTMMQGLELLAYFRNRAPLDDSGMPKDRFSAEMPDATLATLKIQPSEPRDSAVYFCASGLVVFGGSGNQPQHFGDGTRLSIL.

The chain couples TRBV5-6 to TRBJ1-2, with unresolved D. The CDR3 totals 15 residues. The V end was cut by 1 base, the J end by 8 bases, with 18 bases between. Looked up from germline, CDR1 is SGHDT and CDR2 is YYEEEE. CDR3 sequence (DNA): TGTGCCAGCAGCTTGAAAGGGATTAATTTAAGGGGCTACACCTTC. This sequence encodes CASSLKGINLRGYTF.

The genes are TRBV6-6 and TRBJ2-7; D is unclear. Germline CDR1 MNHNY, CDR2 SVGAGI (reference sequence). The ends were cut back, 2 bases at V and 6 bases at J, with 11 bases in the middle. The CDR3 totals 13 residues. The CDR3, as DNA: TGTGCCAGCAGTTACGCAGAACGTACCGAGCAGTACTTC. It specifies CASSYAERTEQYF.

The J gene is TRBJ1-2, the V gene TRBV4-1; D is perhaps TRBD1 (6 bases). Germline V gives CDR1 MGHRA, CDR2 YSYEKL. The CDR3 is 17 amino acids. V was trimmed by 0 bases and J by 4 bases, leaving 18 bases between them. The chain's CDR3 is CASSQEGGTPYPYGYTF. The CDR3 DNA sequence: TGCGCCAGCAGCCAAGAAGGGGGAACCCCTTACCCCTATGGCTACACCTTC.

V is TRBV6-1 and J is TRBJ1-2; a possible D gene is TRBD1 (5 bases). Germline V gene sequence: CDR1 MNHNS, CDR2 SASEGT. The CDR3 loop spans 15 amino acids. Trimming took 6 bases from V and 8 from J, leaving 22 bases between them. Here the CDR3 DNA reads TGTGCCAGCAGGAGTGGGGGTCGACCCCGACTAGGCTACACCTTC. Protein product: CASRSGGRPRLGYTF.

This chain joins TRBV9 and TRBJ1-6, with TRBD1 as a possible D gene (6 bases). The V and J ends lost 3 bases and 4 bases respectively, with 8 bases between them. The CDR3 is 14 residues long. Germline V lookup: CDR1 SGDLS, CDR2 YYNGEE. In DNA form, the CDR3 reads TGTGCCAGCAGCGACAGGGAGTATAATTCACCCCTCCACTTT. Translation: CASSDREYNSPLHF.

The V call is TRBV9, the J call TRBJ1-1; TRBD1 agrees at 8 bases. V lost 2 bases, J lost 2 bases, and 5 bases stayed unmatched. The CDR3 spans 15 residues. The germline V gene has CDR1 SGDLS and CDR2 YYNGEE. In nucleotides, the CDR3 is TGTGCCAGCAGCGTCTGGACAGGGATAAACACTGAAGCTTTCTTT. This sequence encodes CASSVWTGINTEAFF. Filled out from reference TRBV9 and TRBJ1-1, the complete variable domain reads DSGVTQTPKHLITATGQRVTLRCSPRSGDLSVYWYQQSLDQGLQFLIQYYNGEERAKGNILERFSAQQFPDLHSELNLSSLELGDSALYFCASSVWTGINTEAFFGQGTRLTVV.

This clone was counted a few times. The V gene is TRBV6-6, the J gene TRBJ2-2; tentatively, D is TRBD2 (5 bases). Trimming removed 0 bases from V and 2 bases from J, with 10 bases in between. The CDR3 extends over 16 amino acids. Looked up from germline, CDR1 is MNHNY and CDR2 is SVGAGI (reference sequence). The CDR3 reads CASSYSLRTNTGELFF. CDR3 DNA sequence: TGTGCCAGCAGTTACTCGCTTCGGACTAACACCGGGGAGCTGTTTTTT.